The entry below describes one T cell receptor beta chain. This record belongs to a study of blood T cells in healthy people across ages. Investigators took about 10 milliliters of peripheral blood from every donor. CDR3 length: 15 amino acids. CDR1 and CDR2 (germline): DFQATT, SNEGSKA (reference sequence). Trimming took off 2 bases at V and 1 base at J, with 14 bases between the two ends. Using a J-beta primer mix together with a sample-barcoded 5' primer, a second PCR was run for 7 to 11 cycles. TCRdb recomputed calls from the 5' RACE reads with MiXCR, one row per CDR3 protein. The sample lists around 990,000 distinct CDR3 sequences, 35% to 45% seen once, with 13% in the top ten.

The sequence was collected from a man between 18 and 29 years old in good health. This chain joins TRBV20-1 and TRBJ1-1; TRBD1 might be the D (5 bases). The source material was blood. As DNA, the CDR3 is TGCAGTGCTAGAAAGCCCGGTGGGGGGAACACTGAAGCTTTCTTT. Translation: CSARKPGGGNTEAFF.